The 24 T cell receptor beta chains given below trace back to one sample, sequenced in a study of blood T cells in healthy people across ages. It was with a sample-barcoded 5' primer and a J-beta primer mix that a second PCR of about 7 to 12 cycles was run. TCRdb analysed the 5' RACE reads with MiXCR anew, one entry per CDR3 protein. Of roughly 1,500,000 distinct CDR3 sequences in the sample, roughly a third are singletons; the top ten hold about 10%. Material for sequencing was blood. The receptors come from a woman aged 25-40 years in good health.

Concerning this clonotype itself: The missing conserved phenylalanine or tryptophan at the end of this CDR3 makes a read error likely. The chain links TRBV5-1 to TRBJ2-7, with 9 bases lining up with TRBD1. V trimming: 3 bases; J trimming: 5 bases; junction bases outside the gene matches: 12. The CDR3 runs 16 residues. Germline values: CDR1 SGHRS, CDR2 YFSETQ. The CDR3 here is CASSSGPRDRVDEQYI. The CDR3 nucleotides are TGCGCCAGCAGCTCGGGCCCGAGGGACAGGGTCGACGAGCAGTACATC.

This clonotype was counted ten times or more. J is TRBJ2-5 and V is TRBV20-1; D is uncertain. Deletions cut 2 bases from V and 1 base from J, with 2 bases between. This CDR3 region has 11 residues. Germline V lookup: CDR1 DFQATT, CDR2 SNEGSKA (reference sequence). The CDR3 sequence is CSARPQETQYF. The CDR3, as DNA: TGCAGTGCTAGACCCCAAGAGACCCAGTACTTC.

In regard to this clonotype: Its ends do not fully match the called genes, so a read error is possible. The rearrangement uses TRBV10-3 and TRBJ2-1; the match to TRBD2 covers 15 bases. Per the germline V gene, CDR1 is ENHRY and CDR2 is SYGVKD. The CDR3 is made up of 15 amino acids. CDR3 sequence reads: CAISPGTSGGNERFF. The CDR3 DNA sequence: TGTGCCATCAGCCCCGGGACTAGCGGGGGGAATGAGCGGTTCTTC.

A few counts support this clonotype. This chain joins TRBV5-4 and TRBJ2-5; 7 bases agree with TRBD2. With V trimmed by 7 bases and J by 3 bases, 15 bases remained unmatched. CDR3 length: 16 amino acids. CDR1 and CDR2 (germline): SGHNT, YYREEE (reference sequence). In DNA, the CDR3 is TGTGCCAGCGGGGGGGGAGGAGCGGGTGTTGAAGAGACCCAGTACTTC. This codes for CASGGGGAGVEETQYF.

This clonotype was seen many times. The rearrangement joins TRBV4-2 to TRBJ2-7; D ambiguous. The CDR3 totals 17 residues. In germline, CDR1 is LGHNA, CDR2 YNFKEQ. V was clipped by 0 bases and J by 0 bases, with 15 bases between them. The CDR3 region has the DNA TGTGCCAGCAGCCAAGAGGATTGGGGTGGGGACTCCTACGAGCAGTACTTC. Its translation is CASSQEDWGGDSYEQYF.

The J gene is TRBJ2-1, the V gene TRBV4-1, with D maybe TRBD2 (6 bases). The CDR3 runs 11 residues. V lost 8 bases and J 5 bases, leaving 7 bases between the germline ends. Germline V gene lookup returns CDR1 MGHRA and CDR2 YSYEKL. In DNA form, the CDR3 reads TGCGCCAGCGGGGGGAACAATGAGCAGTTCTTC. Translated: CASGGNNEQFF.

This clonotype appeared a few times. This sequence joins TRBV12-3 or TRBV12-4 and TRBJ2-1; 12 bases align to TRBD2. The CDR3 extends over 15 amino acids. J lost 4 bases, V lost 8 bases, and 6 bases had no gene match. CDR3 in amino acids: CASALAGGPYNEQFF. CDR3 sequence (DNA): TGTGCCAGCGCCCTAGCGGGGGGGCCTTACAATGAGCAGTTCTTC.

A single count supports this clonotype. This chain connects TRBV6-4 to TRBJ2-7; maybe TRBD2 (6 bases). Germline lookup yields CDR1 MRHNA and CDR2 SNTAGT. This CDR3 contains 14 residues. V was trimmed by 7 bases and J by 1 base, leaving 14 bases between them. The CDR3 is CASMSGSRSYEQYF. DNA for the CDR3: TGTGCCAGCATGTCCGGGAGTAGGTCCTACGAGCAGTACTTC.

This chain links TRBV20-1 with TRBJ2-7, with a possible D match to TRBD2 (6 bases). The J call is in doubt because the DNA end fits TRBJ2-5 better. Per germline, CDR1 DFQATT and CDR2 SNEGSKA (reference sequence). The CDR3 spans 13 residues. The CDR3 sequence: CSARGLPMGTQYF. CDR3 nucleotides: TGCAGTGCAAGGGGACTCCCCATGGGGACCCAGTACTTC.

V is TRBV12-3 or TRBV12-4 and J is TRBJ2-3; tentative D call: TRBD1 (5 bases). This CDR3 contains 16 residues. Trimming pared 6 bases from V and 4 bases from J, leaving 20 bases between. As DNA, the CDR3 is TGTGCCAGCAGCCATCAGGGTATAATTGGAGCAGATACGCAGTATTTT. Protein product: CASSHQGIIGADTQYF.

This clonotype showed up just a few times. This chain uses TRBV20-1 with TRBJ2-7; no reliable D call. The germline V and J ends were trimmed by 1 base and 7 bases, with 11 bases remaining between them. Germline V gene data show CDR1 as DFQATT and CDR2 as SNEGSKA (reference sequence). The CDR3 is 12 residues long. In DNA form, the CDR3 reads TGCAGTGCTAGAGGTCGGCTGGGAGAGCAGTACTTC. This translates into CSARGRLGEQYF.

The gene calls are TRBV3-1 and TRBJ2-7; 13 bases match TRBD2. Looked up from germline, CDR1 is LGHDT and CDR2 is YNNKEL (reference sequence). After removal of 4 bases from V and 2 bases from J, the junction contained 5 bases not matched to a gene. The CDR3 sequence is 16 residues long. The CDR3 loop reads CASSLGTSGMPYEQYF. The CDR3 bases are TGTGCCAGCAGCCTGGGGACTAGCGGGATGCCCTACGAGCAGTACTTC.

The rearrangement uses TRBV20-1 and TRBJ2-1; D might be TRBD1 or TRBD2, each matching 6 bases. Deletions cut 0 bases from V and 4 bases from J, with 13 bases between. The CDR3 sequence is 15 residues long. CDR1 and CDR2 from the germline V gene are DFQATT and SNEGSKA (reference sequence). The CDR3 bases are TGCAGTGCTAGAGATGGGGGGCGCAGGTACAATGAGCAGTTCTTC. It is translated as CSARDGGRRYNEQFF.

The rearrangement links TRBV7-2 to TRBJ1-6, with D tentatively TRBD1 (5 bases). Germline CDR1 reads SGHTA; CDR2 reads FQGNSA. V was shortened by 5 bases and J by 0 bases, with 17 bases between the two germline ends. The length of the CDR3 is 18 residues. CDR3 DNA: TGTGCCAGCAGCCGGGACGTTCACAGGAGCTCCTATAATTCACCCCTCCACTTT. Translating it yields CASSRDVHRSSYNSPLHF. The whole variable domain, remainder taken from reference TRBV7-2 and TRBJ1-6, is GAGVSQSPSNKVTEKGKDVELRCDPISGHTALYWYRQSLGQGLEFLIYFQGNSAPDKSGLPSDRFSAERTGGSVSTLTIQRTQQEDSAVYLCASSRDVHRSSYNSPLHFGNGTRLTVT.

The chain uses TRBV29-1 and TRBJ1-2; tentative D call: TRBD1 (5 bases). CDR1 is SQVTM and CDR2 is ANQGSEA in the germline V gene. The V end was cut by 0 bases, the J end by 1 base, with 18 bases between. The CDR3 is made up of 17 amino acids. CDR3 amino acids: CSVEDTPPGTLNYGYTF. As DNA, the CDR3 is TGCAGCGTTGAAGATACCCCTCCCGGGACCCTTAACTATGGCTACACCTTC.

The sample holds one count of this clonotype. The rearrangement links TRBV28 to TRBJ1-5; a weak D match, TRBD1 (6 bases). Germline loops: CDR1 MDHEN, CDR2 SYDVKM. Between the trimmed V and J ends, which lost 6 bases and 0 bases, there was a span of 15 bases. The CDR3 totals 16 residues. The CDR3 spells CASRPGGGGSNQPQHF. In DNA form, the CDR3 reads TGTGCCAGCAGGCCCGGAGGGGGTGGTAGCAATCAGCCCCAGCATTTT.

This clonotype was seen more than once but under ten times. The J gene is TRBJ2-7, the V gene TRBV25-1; TRBD1 matches at 7 bases. Trimming at V came to 4 bases and at J to 2 bases, leaving 14 bases not matched to a gene. CDR3 length: 17 residues. Germline values: CDR1 MGHDK, CDR2 SYGVNS. DNA of the CDR3: TGTGCCAGCAGTGGTGACTCTCGGGGACAGCTTACCTACGAGCAGTACTTC. Its protein product is CASSGDSRGQLTYEQYF.

This clonotype has just a few counts. The chain links TRBV2 to TRBJ1-1; TRBD1 matches 7 bases. After removal of 3 bases from V and 0 bases from J, the junction contained 4 bases not matched to a gene. This CDR3 has 15 amino acids. CDR1 is SNHLY, CDR2 FYNNEI, per germline. This chain's CDR3 is CASSEGDSLNTEAFF. CDR3 DNA: TGTGCCAGCAGTGAGGGGGACAGTTTGAACACTGAAGCTTTCTTT.

The chain has TRBV28 and TRBJ2-5, with no clear D. This CDR3 contains 14 residues. Germline assignment: CDR1 MDHEN and CDR2 SYDVKM. Trimming took off 6 bases at V and 0 bases at J, with 11 bases between the two ends. The CDR3 DNA follows: TGTGCCAGCAGCCCTTCTATGTACCAAGAGACCCAGTACTTC. Its protein is CASSPSMYQETQYF.

The CDR3 is CASSSTGRANYGYTF. CDR3 in DNA: TGTGCCAGCAGTTCCACAGGGCGTGCTAACTATGGCTACACCTTC. The chain couples TRBV27 to TRBJ1-2; TRBD1 is a possible D gene (6 bases). Germline CDR1 and CDR2: MNHEY and SMNVEV (reference sequence). The CDR3 contains 15 residues. With 4 bases removed from V and 0 bases from J, the gap between germline ends came to 12 bases.

The V call is TRBV29-1, the J call TRBJ1-1; possible D gene TRBD1, 6 bases. V was cut by 8 bases and J by 2 bases, with 9 bases left in between. This CDR3 has 11 amino acids. Germline V gene sequence: CDR1 SQVTM, CDR2 ANQGSEA. The CDR3 bases are TGCAGCAGCAGGGGAAACACTGAAGCTTTCTTT. Translated: CSSRGNTEAFF.

The genes are TRBV3-1 and TRBJ2-5; 10 nucleotides line up with TRBD2. Germline values: CDR1 LGHDT, CDR2 YNNKEL (reference sequence). The V gene end was trimmed by 0 bases and the J gene end by 5 bases; junction bases not matched to a gene: 15. This CDR3 spans 19 amino acids. The CDR3 region has the DNA TGTGCCAGCAGCCAAGAATGGGACGGCTATAGCGGGGGGAGGGAGACCCAGTACTTC. Translation gives CASSQEWDGYSGGRETQYF.

The rearrangement links TRBV10-2 to TRBJ1-6, with a possible D match to TRBD1 (5 bases). The CDR3 length is 14 residues. The V end was cut by 10 bases, the J end by 8 bases, with 18 bases between. CDR1 and CDR2 (germline): WSHSY, SAAADI. Here the CDR3 reads CATVGDLADSPLHF. Here the CDR3 DNA reads TGCGCCACGGTGGGGGATCTAGCGGATTCACCCCTCCACTTT.

This clonotype was observed a handful of times. CDR3 in amino acids: CASSYLRGRGIYSGANVLTF. CDR3 coding DNA: TGTGCCAGCAGTTACCTCCGCGGCAGGGGAATATACTCTGGGGCCAACGTCCTGACTTTC. The chain carries TRBV6-2 or TRBV6-3 and TRBJ2-6; weak D call: TRBD1 (6 bases). Germline V CDR1 and CDR2: MNHEY, SVGEGT. This CDR3 region has 20 residues. Trimming pared 2 bases from V and 0 bases from J, leaving 20 bases between.